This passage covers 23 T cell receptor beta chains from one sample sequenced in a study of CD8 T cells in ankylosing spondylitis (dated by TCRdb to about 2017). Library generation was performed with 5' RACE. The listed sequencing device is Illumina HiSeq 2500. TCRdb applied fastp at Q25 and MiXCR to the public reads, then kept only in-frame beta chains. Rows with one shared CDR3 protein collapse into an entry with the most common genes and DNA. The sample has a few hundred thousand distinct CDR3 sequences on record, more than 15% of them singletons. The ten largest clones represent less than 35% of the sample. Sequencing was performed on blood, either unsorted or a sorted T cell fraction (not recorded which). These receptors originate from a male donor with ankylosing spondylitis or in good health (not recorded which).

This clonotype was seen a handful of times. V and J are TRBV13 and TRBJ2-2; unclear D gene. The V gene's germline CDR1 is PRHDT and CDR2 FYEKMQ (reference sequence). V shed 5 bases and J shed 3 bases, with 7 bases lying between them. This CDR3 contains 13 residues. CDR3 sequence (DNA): TGTGCCAGCAGCCAGCACTACACCGGGGAGCTGTTTTTT. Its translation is CASSQHYTGELFF.

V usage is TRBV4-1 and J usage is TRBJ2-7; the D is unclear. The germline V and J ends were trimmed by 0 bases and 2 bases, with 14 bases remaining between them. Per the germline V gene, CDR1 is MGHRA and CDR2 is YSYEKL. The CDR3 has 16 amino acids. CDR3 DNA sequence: TGCGCCAGCAGCCAAGATCTAGAGCGTTCGCCCTACGAGCAGTACTTC. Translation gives CASSQDLERSPYEQYF.

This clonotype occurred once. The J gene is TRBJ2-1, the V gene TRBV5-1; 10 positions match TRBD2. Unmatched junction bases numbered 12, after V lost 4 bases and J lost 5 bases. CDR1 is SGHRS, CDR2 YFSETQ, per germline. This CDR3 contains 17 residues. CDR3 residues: CASSPGSGLAGDNEQFF. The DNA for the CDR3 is TGCGCCAGCAGCCCGGGCTCAGGGCTAGCGGGAGACAATGAGCAGTTCTTC.

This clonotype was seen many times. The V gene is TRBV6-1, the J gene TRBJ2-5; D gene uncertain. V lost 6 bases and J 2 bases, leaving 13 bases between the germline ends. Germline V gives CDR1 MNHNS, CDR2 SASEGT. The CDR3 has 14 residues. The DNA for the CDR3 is TGTGCCAGCAGCCCTGGAGCCGTTCAAGAGACCCAGTACTTC. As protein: CASSPGAVQETQYF.

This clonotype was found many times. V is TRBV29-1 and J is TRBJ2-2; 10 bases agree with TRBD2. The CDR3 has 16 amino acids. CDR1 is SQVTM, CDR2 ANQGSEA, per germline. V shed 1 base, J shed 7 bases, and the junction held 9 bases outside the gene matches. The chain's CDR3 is CSVEVRTSGQSGELFF. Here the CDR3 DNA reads TGCAGCGTTGAAGTTAGGACTAGCGGACAAAGCGGGGAGCTGTTTTTT.

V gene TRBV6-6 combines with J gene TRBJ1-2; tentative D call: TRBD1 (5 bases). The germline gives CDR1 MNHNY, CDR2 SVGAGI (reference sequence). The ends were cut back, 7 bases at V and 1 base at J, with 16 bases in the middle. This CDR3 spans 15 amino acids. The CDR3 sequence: CASTSPQVFNYGYTF. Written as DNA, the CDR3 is TGTGCCAGCACATCACCACAGGTTTTTAACTATGGCTACACCTTC.

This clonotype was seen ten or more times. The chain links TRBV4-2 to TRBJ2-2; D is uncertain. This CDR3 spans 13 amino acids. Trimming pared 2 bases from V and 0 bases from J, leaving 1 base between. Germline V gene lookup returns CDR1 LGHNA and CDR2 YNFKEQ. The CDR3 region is CASSQPNTGELFF. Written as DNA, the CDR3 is TGTGCCAGCAGCCAACCGAACACCGGGGAGCTGTTTTTT.

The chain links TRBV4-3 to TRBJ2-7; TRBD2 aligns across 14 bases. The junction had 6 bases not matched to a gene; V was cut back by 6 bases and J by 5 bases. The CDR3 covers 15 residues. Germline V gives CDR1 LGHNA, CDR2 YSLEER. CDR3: CASSPGTSGRDEQYF. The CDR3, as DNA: TGCGCCAGCAGTCCCGGGACTAGCGGGAGAGACGAGCAGTACTTC.

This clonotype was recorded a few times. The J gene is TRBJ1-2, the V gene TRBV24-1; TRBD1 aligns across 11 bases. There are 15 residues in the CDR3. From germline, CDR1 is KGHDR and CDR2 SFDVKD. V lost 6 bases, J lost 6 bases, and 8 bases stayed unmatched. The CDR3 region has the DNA TGTGCCACCAGTTCTCCCGGACAGGGGGCAGATGGCTACACCTTC. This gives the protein CATSSPGQGADGYTF.

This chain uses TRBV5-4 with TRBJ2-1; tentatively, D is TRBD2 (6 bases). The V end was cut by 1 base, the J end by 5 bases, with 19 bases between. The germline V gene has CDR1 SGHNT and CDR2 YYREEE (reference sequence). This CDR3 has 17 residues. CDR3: CASSLHWREGRDNEQFF. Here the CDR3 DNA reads TGTGCCAGCAGCTTGCATTGGCGGGAAGGCCGCGACAATGAGCAGTTCTTC.

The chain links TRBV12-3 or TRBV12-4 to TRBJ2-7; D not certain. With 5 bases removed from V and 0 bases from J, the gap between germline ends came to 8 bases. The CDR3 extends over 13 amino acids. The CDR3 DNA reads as TGTGCCAGCAGTGGCAGTTACTCCTACGAGCAGTACTTC. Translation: CASSGSYSYEQYF.

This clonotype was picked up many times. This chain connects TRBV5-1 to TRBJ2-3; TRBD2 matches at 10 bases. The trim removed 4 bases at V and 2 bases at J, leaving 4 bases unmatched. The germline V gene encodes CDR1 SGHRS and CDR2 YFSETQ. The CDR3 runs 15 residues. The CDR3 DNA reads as TGCGCCAGCAGCGTTCTAGCGGGAGCCACAGATACGCAGTATTTT. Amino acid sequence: CASSVLAGATDTQYF. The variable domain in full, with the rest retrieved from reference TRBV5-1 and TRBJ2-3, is KAGVTQTPRYLIKTRGQQVTLSCSPISGHRSVSWYQQTPGQGLQFLFEYFSETQRNKGNFPGRFSGRQFSNSRSEMNVSTLELGDSALYLCASSVLAGATDTQYFGPGTRLTVL.

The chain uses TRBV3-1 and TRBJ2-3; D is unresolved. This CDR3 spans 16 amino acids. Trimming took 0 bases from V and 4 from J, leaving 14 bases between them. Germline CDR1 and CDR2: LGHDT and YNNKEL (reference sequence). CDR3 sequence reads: CASSQDWIAEADTQYF. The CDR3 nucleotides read TGTGCCAGCAGCCAAGATTGGATAGCTGAGGCAGATACGCAGTATTTT.

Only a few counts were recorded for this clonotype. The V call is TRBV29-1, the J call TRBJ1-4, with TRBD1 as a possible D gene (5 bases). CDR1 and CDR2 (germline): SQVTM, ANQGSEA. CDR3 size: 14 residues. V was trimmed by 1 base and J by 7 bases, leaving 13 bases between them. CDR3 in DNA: TGCAGCGTTGAAGCATGGGGGGAGGGTGAAAAACTGTTTTTT. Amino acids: CSVEAWGEGEKLFF.

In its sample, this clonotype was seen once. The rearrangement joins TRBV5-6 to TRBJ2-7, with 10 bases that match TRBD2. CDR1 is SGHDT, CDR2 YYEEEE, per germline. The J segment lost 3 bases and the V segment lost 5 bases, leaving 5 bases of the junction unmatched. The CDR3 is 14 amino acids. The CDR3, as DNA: TGTGCCAGCAGATATGGACTAGCGGACTACGAGCAGTACTTC. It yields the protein CASRYGLADYEQYF.

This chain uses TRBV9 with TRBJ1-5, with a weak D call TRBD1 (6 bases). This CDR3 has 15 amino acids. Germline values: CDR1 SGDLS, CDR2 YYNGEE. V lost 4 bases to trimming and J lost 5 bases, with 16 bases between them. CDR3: CASSLEGQPDQPQHF. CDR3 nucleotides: TGTGCCAGCAGCTTAGAGGGACAACCGGATCAGCCCCAGCATTTT.

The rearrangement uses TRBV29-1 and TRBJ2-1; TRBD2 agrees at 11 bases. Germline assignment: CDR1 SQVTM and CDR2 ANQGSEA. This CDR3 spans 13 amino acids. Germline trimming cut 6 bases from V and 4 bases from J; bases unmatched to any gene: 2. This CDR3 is CSVTSGGYNEQFF. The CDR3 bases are TGCAGCGTAACTAGCGGGGGATACAATGAGCAGTTCTTC.

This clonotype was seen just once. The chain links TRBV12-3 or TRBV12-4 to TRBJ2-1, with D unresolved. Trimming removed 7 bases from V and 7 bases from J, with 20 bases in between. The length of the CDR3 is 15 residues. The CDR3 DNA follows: TGTGCCAGCACCCCCTGGTCGGCAGCCAGTAATGAGCAGTTCTTC. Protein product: CASTPWSAASNEQFF.

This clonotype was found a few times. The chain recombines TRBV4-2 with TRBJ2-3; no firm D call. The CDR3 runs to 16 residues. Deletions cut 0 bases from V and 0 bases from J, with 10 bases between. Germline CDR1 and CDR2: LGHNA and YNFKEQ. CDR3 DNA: TGTGCCAGCAGCCAAGAGTACTCTACTAGCACAGATACGCAGTATTTT. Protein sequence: CASSQEYSTSTDTQYF.

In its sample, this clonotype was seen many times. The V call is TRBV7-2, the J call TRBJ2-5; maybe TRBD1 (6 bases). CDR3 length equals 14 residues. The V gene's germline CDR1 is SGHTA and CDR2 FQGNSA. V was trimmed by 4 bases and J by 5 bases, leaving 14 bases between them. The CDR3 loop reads CASSSRDIWETQYF. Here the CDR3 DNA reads TGTGCCAGCAGCTCCCGGGACATTTGGGAGACCCAGTACTTC.

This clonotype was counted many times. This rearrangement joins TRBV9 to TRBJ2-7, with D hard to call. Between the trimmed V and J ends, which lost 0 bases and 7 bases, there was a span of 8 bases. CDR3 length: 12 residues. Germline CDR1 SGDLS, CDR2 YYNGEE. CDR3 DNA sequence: TGTGCCAGCAGCGTAGACGGAACTGAGCAGTACTTC. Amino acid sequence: CASSVDGTEQYF.

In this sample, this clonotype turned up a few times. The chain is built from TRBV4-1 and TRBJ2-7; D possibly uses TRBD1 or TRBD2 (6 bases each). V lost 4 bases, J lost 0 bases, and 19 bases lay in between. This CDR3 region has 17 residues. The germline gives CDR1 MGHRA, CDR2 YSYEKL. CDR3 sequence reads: CASSPRAEGESSYEQYF. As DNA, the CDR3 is TGCGCCAGCAGCCCCCGTGCGGAGGGGGAAAGCTCCTACGAGCAGTACTTC.

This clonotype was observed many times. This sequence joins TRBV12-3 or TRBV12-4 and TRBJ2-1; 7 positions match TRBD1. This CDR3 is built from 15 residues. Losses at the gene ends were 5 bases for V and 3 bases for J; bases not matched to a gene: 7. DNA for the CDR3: TGTGCCAGCAGTCTTACAGGGGACAACTACAATGAGCAGTTCTTC. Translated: CASSLTGDNYNEQFF.